Here is one T cell receptor (beta chain) with its context. V lost 4 bases to trimming and J lost 0 bases, with 11 bases between them. CDR1 SGHRS and CDR2 YFSETQ come from the germline V gene. The CDR3 is made up of 15 amino acids. The record originates from a study of T-cell memory formation after mild COVID-19. TCRdb reprocessed the 5' RACE reads via MiXCR and lists one record per CDR3 protein. The sample has a few hundred thousand distinct CDR3 sequences, around 27% seen once. This chain uses TRBV5-1 with TRBJ2-4; D possibly matches TRBD1 or TRBD2 (5 bases each). The receptor was derived from an adult woman who had mild COVID-19 (a few samples of this study predate the infection). Cell type and time point are not known. Material: PBMCs or a T cell subset sorted from them (not recorded which). The CDR3 sequence is CASSAGALAKNIQYF. CDR3 in DNA: TGCGCCAGCAGCGCCGGGGCCCTAGCCAAAAACATTCAGTACTTC. Filled out from reference TRBV5-1 and TRBJ2-4, the complete variable domain reads KAGVTQTPRYLIKTRGQQVTLSCSPISGHRSVSWYQQTPGQGLQFLFEYFSETQRNKGNFPGRFSGRQFSNSRSEMNVSTLELGDSALYLCASSAGALAKNIQYFGAGTRLSVL.